These 13 T cell receptor beta chains were all obtained from the same sample, sequenced in a study of blood T cells in healthy people across ages (dated by TCRdb to the mid-2010s). The library was generated by 5' RACE. The sequencing machine was an Illumina HiSeq 2500. A second about 7 to 12 cycle PCR used a sample-barcoded 5' primer and a J-beta primer mix. TCRdb reprocessing: public reads trimmed at Q25 with fastp, clones called with MiXCR, in-frame beta chains kept. Entries that share a CDR3 protein sequence are merged under the most common genes and DNA. The sample data list some 1.5 million distinct CDR3 sequences, and 28% of these were observed just once. Of the sample, 7.7% falls within the top ten clones. The sample taken for sequencing was blood. The origin of the receptors is a woman younger than 45 in good health.

This clonotype was recorded only once. This sequence joins TRBV6-5 and TRBJ1-1, with D perhaps TRBD1 (5 bases). Per the germline V gene, CDR1 is MNHEY and CDR2 is SVGAGI. Deletions cut 6 bases from V and 8 bases from J, with 22 bases between. The CDR3 loop spans 15 amino acids. CDR3 residues: CASSPPGPAEGEAFF. The CDR3 DNA reads TGTGCCAGCAGCCCCCCGGGACCGGCCGAGGGAGAAGCTTTCTTT.

This clonotype was seen more than once but under ten times. The chain links TRBV30 to TRBJ1-1; D is unclear. Germline V gene data show CDR1 as GTSNPN and CDR2 as SVGIG (reference sequence). V shed 6 bases and J shed 1 base, with 12 bases lying between them. CDR3 length: 13 residues. CDR3 loop: CACPRRGNTEAFF. DNA of the CDR3: TGTGCCTGCCCCCGTCGTGGGAACACTGAAGCTTTCTTT.

Turning to this clonotype: An end of the junction differs from the germline gene, which may be a read error. This chain uses TRBV4-1 with TRBJ2-1; 10 bases line up with TRBD2. Per the germline V gene, CDR1 is MGHRA and CDR2 is YSYEKL. CDR3 length: 17 amino acids. CDR3: CASSPSGRTSGRNDQFF. CDR3 DNA: TGCGCCAGCAGCCCCTCAGGGCGGACTAGCGGTCGCAATGATCAGTTCTTC.

The chain joins TRBV3-1 to TRBJ1-4, with 7 bases identical to TRBD1. V dropped 3 bases and J dropped 5; count of bases not matched to a gene: 9. The CDR3 consists of 16 residues. Germline CDR1 LGHDT, CDR2 YNNKEL (reference sequence). The CDR3 sequence: CASSQRDRVLNEKLFF. The CDR3 DNA follows: TGTGCCAGCAGCCAGCGGGACAGAGTGTTAAATGAAAAACTGTTTTTT.

This clonotype was seen many times. V is TRBV5-1 and J is TRBJ1-2; D remains unclear. Trimming took 0 bases from V and 2 from J, leaving 8 bases between them. Germline V CDR1 and CDR2: SGHRS, YFSETQ. The CDR3 length is 14 residues. The DNA for the CDR3 is TGCGCCAGCAGCTTGGGATGGTCCAACTATGGCTACACCTTC. Protein product: CASSLGWSNYGYTF.

A few counts support this clonotype. The rearrangement uses TRBV6-1 and TRBJ1-4; D is undetermined. Trimming removed 2 bases at V and 7 bases at J, with 14 bases between. The germline CDR1 and CDR2 sequences are MNHNS and SASEGT. The CDR3 totals 15 residues. This chain's CDR3 is CASSESSGSGEKLFF. In nucleotides, the CDR3 is TGTGCCAGCAGTGAATCATCCGGGTCGGGTGAAAAACTGTTTTTT.

As for this clonotype: One base away lies a much larger clone, so this may be a sequencing read error. The chain carries TRBV20-1 and TRBJ1-2; TRBD1 might be the D (6 bases). V lost 8 bases and J 4 bases, leaving 23 bases between the germline ends. CDR1 and CDR2 from the germline V gene are DFQATT and SNEGSKA (reference sequence). This CDR3 region has 15 residues. CDR3 sequence reads: CSPLSGGEAIYGYTF. Written as DNA, the CDR3 is TGCAGTCCCTTGTCCGGGGGCGAGGCTATCTATGGCTACACCTTC.

This clonotype was observed once. Possible read error: a much larger clone is one base away. The genes are TRBV6-6 and TRBJ2-1; 10 bases are shared with TRBD2. The CDR3 is 15 residues long. V shed 6 bases, J shed 13 bases, and the junction held 15 bases outside the gene matches. Germline V gene sequence: CDR1 MNHNY, CDR2 SVGAGI (reference sequence). This chain's CDR3 is CASRSNSGRQETQFF. Here the CDR3 DNA reads TGTGCCAGCAGATCCAATAGCGGGAGGCAAGAGACCCAGTTCTTC.

V gene TRBV12-5 combines with J gene TRBJ2-2; no definite D call. V dropped 2 bases and J dropped 7 bases, with 8 bases sitting between them. The CDR3 sequence is 13 residues long. Germline V gene data show CDR1 as LGHNT and CDR2 as FRNRAP. CDR3 coding DNA: TGTGCTAGTGGTTTGAGGGATGGCGGGGAGCTGTTTTTT. This gives the protein CASGLRDGGELFF. The whole variable domain, filled in from reference TRBV12-5 and TRBJ2-2, reads DARVTQTPRHKVTEMGQEVTMRCQPILGHNTVFWYRQTMMQGLELLAYFRNRAPLDDSGMPKDRFSAEMPDATLATLKIQPSEPRDSAVYFCASGLRDGGELFFGEGSRLTVL.

The table lists this clonotype with a count of one. This chain joins TRBV7-3 and TRBJ2-3, with D unresolved. This CDR3 is 14 amino acids long. CDR1 is SGHTA, CDR2 FQGTGA, per germline. V was shortened by 1 base and J by 1 base, with 6 bases between the two germline ends. The CDR3 reads CASSLNYGTDTQYF. Here the CDR3 DNA reads TGTGCCAGCAGCTTAAACTACGGCACAGATACGCAGTATTTT.

This clonotype was seen repeatedly, ten times or more. The chain links TRBV7-2 to TRBJ1-4; 8 bases fit TRBD1. J was trimmed by 2 bases and V by 1 base; bases with no gene match: 3. The CDR3 is made up of 16 amino acids. The germline V gene has CDR1 SGHTA and CDR2 FQGNSA. CDR3 residues: CASSLVGTGTNEKLFF. CDR3 sequence (DNA): TGTGCCAGCAGCTTAGTTGGGACAGGCACTAATGAAAAACTGTTTTTT.

The J gene is TRBJ2-7, the V gene TRBV9; D may be TRBD2 (5 bases). The CDR3 totals 14 residues. CDR1 is SGDLS and CDR2 is YYNGEE in the germline V gene. Trimming pared 0 bases from V and 7 bases from J, leaving 14 bases between. The CDR3 here is CASSVGHLSGEQYF. As DNA, the CDR3 is TGTGCCAGCAGCGTAGGGCACCTCTCGGGGGAGCAGTACTTC.

The chain couples TRBV20-1 to TRBJ1-3; perhaps TRBD1 as D (6 bases). The ends were cut back, 4 bases at V and 2 bases at J, with 15 bases in the middle. Germline CDR1 reads DFQATT; CDR2 reads SNEGSKA (reference sequence). The CDR3 extends over 15 amino acids. This CDR3 is CSATRGGATGNTIYF. CDR3 bases: TGCAGTGCTACCCGAGGGGGGGCGACTGGAAACACCATATATTTT.